This T cell receptor (beta chain) was found in a study of molecular identifiers for immune sequencing clone quantification. Whole-study context: In the replicates, RNA derived from around 20,000 or 99,000 naive CD8 cells was divided into five parts, and four were sequenced. Whole-study findings and limits: Over 99% of effector molecules, yet under 1% of naive-cell molecules, were held by clones above 20 RNA copies.

This clonotype has a count of ten or more. Antigen specificity is unknown. Preparation methods for the bulk TCR libraries were those previously described, with listed TCR primers. TCRdb analysed the PCR reads with MiXCR anew, one entry per CDR3 protein. The sample records about 640,000 distinct CDR3 sequences, 15% to 20% being singletons. The germline V gene has CDR1 SNHLY and CDR2 FYNNEI. The CDR3 loop spans 15 amino acids. The V and J ends lost 4 bases and 3 bases respectively, with 13 bases between them. CD8+CD4-CCR7+CD45RA+ sorting gave the naive CD8 T cells. The specimen was naive CD8+ T cells from blood, with Jurkat cell RNA spiked in. Subset specified: FACS-sorted CD8+CD4-CCR7+CD45RA+ naive T cells. The sequence derives from a human donor in good health. Some libraries in this study had Jurkat cell RNA spiked in. The chain links TRBV2 to TRBJ2-4, with TRBD1 as a possible D gene (5 bases). The CDR3 sequence: CASSGTGVIKNIQYF. CDR3 bases: TGTGCCAGCAGTGGAACAGGTGTTATCAAAAACATTCAGTACTTC.